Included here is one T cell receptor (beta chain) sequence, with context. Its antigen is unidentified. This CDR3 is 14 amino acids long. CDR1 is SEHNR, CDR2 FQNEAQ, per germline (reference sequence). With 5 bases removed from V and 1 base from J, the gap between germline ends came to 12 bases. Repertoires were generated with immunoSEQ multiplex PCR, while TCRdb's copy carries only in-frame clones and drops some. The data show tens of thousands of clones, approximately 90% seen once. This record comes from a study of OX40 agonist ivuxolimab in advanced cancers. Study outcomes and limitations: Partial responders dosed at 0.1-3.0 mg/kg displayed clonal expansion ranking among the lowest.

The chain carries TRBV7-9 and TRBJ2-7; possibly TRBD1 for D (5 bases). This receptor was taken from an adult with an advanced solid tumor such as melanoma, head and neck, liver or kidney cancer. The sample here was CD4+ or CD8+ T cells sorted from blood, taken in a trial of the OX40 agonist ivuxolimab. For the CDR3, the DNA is TGTGCCAGCAGCCTTCTAGGGGTTTCCTACGAGCAGTACTTC. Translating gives CASSLLGVSYEQYF.